This T cell receptor beta chain was recorded in a study of regulatory T cells in long-lasting Graves disease (dated by TCRdb to about 2021). About the full investigation: Persistent Graves' disease meant more than 5 years of antithyroid drug treatment with TSH receptor autoantibodies that stayed positive. This study used TCR sequencing and RNA sequencing of peripheral blood to compare persistent Graves' disease patients against newly diagnosed Graves' disease patients. The study was registered as a clinical trial and conducted in China. A total of about 33 samples underwent TCR sequencing, from roughly 13 patients with persistent Graves' disease and approximately 20 patients with newly diagnosed Graves' disease. On average, persistent Graves' disease patients in the clinical cohort had been on antithyroid drugs for approximately ten years.

The library was prepared using multiplex PCR. Sequencing was performed on an Illumina HiSeq 4000. CDR3 regions were amplified by Arm-PCR with iRepertoire HTBI primers to construct TCR beta libraries. Gel purification was performed on PCR products prior to sequencing. The published analysis was carried out like this. Gene usage analysis of CDR3 amino acid clonotypes used the approximately 56 TRBV and about 14 TRBJ segments found across samples. COPE and FqMerger were used to merge the filtered high-quality paired reads into contigs. Contigs were aligned with BLAST to IMGT TRBV, TRBD and TRBJ reference genes, and CDR3 was defined per IMGT. Any clonotype with a frequency above 0.1% was classified as a highly expanded clone. Shannon entropy served as the measure of repertoire diversity, while the Gini coefficient captured V-J evenness. A clonotype was considered public if more than one individual shared it. Through fastp at Q25 and MiXCR, TCRdb rebuilt clones from the public reads, retaining in-frame beta chains. Each entry is one CDR3 protein sequence, shown with its most common DNA and genes. The V and J calls and clone size come from TCRdb's table, not from the authors' own analysis. The sample records about 420,000 distinct CDR3 sequences, roughly a quarter of which are singletons. The ten largest clonotypes hold about a quarter of the sample.

Explained via the paper, the time point label denotes: persistent/refractory GD, antithyroid drugs over 5 years with positive TRAb. RNA was extracted from PBMCs in TRIzol for both TCR sequencing and RNA sequencing. The diagnosis of Graves' disease followed American Thyroid Association guidelines. Patients were recruited from an endocrinology department in Xi'an, China. From each patient, around 9 milliliters of peripheral blood was collected into an EDTA anticoagulant tube. Ficoll Paque Plus density gradient separation was used to isolate PBMCs, and no further T cell sorting was performed. RNA quality was checked with an Agilent 2100 Bioanalyzer and agarose gel, and concentration with a NanoDrop 2000. Overall study outcomes, separate from this receptor: Sequencing and analysis were restricted to the TCR beta chain. Compared with newly diagnosed patients, persistent Graves' disease patients had lower TCR Shannon entropy and fewer highly expanded clones, which suggests clonal expansion. Preferential use of TRBV28, TRBJ1-2 and TRBJ2-5 was observed in persistent disease, whereas TRBV20-1 and TRBJ2-1 were favored in newly diagnosed disease. Persistent patients shared more public clonotypes among themselves (around 2,500) than newly diagnosed patients did (roughly 910). Peripheral blood alone was examined, since thyroid tissue, which constituted the primary lesion, could not be accessed. The small sample size was acknowledged by the authors as a limitation that may reduce accuracy.

This clonotype was picked up many times. The antigen this receptor binds is unknown. There are no base qualities to consult, and no much larger clone falls within one base. The cysteine opens and the phenylalanine closes a CDR3 of 17 amino acids. CDR3 DNA is the only sequence kept; it has 51 bases, read in frame from the first base. V is reduced by 2 bases and J by 0 bases, leaving a spacing of 14 bases between them. As encoded in the germline V gene, CDR1 is SNHLY while CDR2 is FYNNEI. The V and J genes are TRBV2 and TRBJ1-5, with the identity of the D gene unclear. This sequence was found in a female donor with Graves disease. Specimen: peripheral blood mononuclear cells (PBMCs), collected when the disease was refractory, from a patient treated with antithyroid drugs. The DNA sequence reads TGTGCCAGCAGTGAACATATATGGCGGAATAGCAATCAGCCCCAGCATTTT. The encoded protein is CASSEHIWRNSNQPQHF.